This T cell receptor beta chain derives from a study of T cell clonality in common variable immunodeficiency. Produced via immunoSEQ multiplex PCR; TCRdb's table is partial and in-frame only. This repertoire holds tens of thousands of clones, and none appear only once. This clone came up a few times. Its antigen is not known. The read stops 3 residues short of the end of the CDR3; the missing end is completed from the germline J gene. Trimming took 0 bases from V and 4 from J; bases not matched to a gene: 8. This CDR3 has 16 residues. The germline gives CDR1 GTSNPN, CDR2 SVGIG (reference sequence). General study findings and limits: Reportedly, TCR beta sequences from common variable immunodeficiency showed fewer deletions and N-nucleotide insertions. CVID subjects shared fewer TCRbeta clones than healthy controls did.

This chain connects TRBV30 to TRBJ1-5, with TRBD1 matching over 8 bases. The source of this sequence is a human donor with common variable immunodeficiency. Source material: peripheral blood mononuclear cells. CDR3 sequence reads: CAWSVRTGGRNQPQHF. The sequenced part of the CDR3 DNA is TGTGCCTGGAGTGTAAGAACAGGGGGTAGAAATCAGCCC.